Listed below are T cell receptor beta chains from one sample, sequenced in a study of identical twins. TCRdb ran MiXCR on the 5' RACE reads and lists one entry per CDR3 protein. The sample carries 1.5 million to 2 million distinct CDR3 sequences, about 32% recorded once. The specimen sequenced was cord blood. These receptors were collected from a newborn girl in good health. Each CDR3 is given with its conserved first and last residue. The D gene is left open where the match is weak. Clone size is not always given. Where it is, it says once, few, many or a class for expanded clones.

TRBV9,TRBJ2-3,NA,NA,CASSVAEAFSTDTQYF,TGTGCCAGCAGCGTAGCGGAGGCCTTTAGTACAGATACGCAGTATTTT
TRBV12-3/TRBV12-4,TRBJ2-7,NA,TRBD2,CASSLALAGGIEQYF,TGTGCCAGCAGTTTAGCGCTAGCGGGGGGAATCGAGCAGTACTTC
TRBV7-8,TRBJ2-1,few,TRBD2,CASSLGSPSGSLRNEQFF,TGTGCCAGCAGCTTAGGGTCGCCTAGCGGGAGTCTCCGTAATGAGCAGTTCTTC
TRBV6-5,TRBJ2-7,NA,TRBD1,CASSYGGTAFYEQYF,TGTGCCAGCAGTTACGGTGGGACAGCCTTCTACGAGCAGTACTTC
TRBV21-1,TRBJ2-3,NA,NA,CASRRTGKLTDTQYF,TGTGCCAGCAGGCGGACTGGCAAACTCACAGATACGCAGTATTTT
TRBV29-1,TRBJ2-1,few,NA,CSVDLAYSYNEQFF,TGCAGCGTTGATCTAGCGTACTCCTACAATGAGCAGTTCTTC
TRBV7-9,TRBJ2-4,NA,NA,CASSGAGLDIQYF,TGTGCCAGCAGCGGGGCGGGGTTGGACATTCAGTACTTC
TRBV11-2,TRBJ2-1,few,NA,CASSLGPYEQFF,TGTGCCAGCAGCTTAGGGCCATATGAGCAGTTCTTC
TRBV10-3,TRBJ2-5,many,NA,CAISESPPSVVETQYF,TGTGCCATCAGTGAGTCTCCCCCAAGTGTCGTGGAGACCCAGTACTTC
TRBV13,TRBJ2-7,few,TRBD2,CASSPGLAGGPGYEQYF,TGTGCCAGCAGCCCGGGACTAGCGGGAGGGCCTGGCTACGAGCAGTACTTC
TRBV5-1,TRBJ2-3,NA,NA,CASSFMLAGASTDTQYF,TGCGCCAGCAGCTTCATGCTCGCAGGGGCGTCCACAGATACGCAGTATTTT
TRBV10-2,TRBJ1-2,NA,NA,CASRGDYGCTF,TGCGCCAGCAGGGGGGACTATGGCTGCACCTTC
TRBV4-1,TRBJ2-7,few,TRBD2,CASSQVVAGVLLSEQYF,TGCGCCAGCAGCCAAGTCGTAGCGGGGGTGCTCCTTAGCGAGCAGTACTTC
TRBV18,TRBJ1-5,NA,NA,CASSPPTAGDQPQHF,TGTGCCAGCTCACCACCGACGGCAGGGGATCAGCCCCAGCATTTT
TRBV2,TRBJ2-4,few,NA,CASSDLGEGDIQYF,TGTGCCAGCAGTGATTTGGGGGAGGGGGACATTCAGTACTTC
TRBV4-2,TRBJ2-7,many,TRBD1,CASSQEGQRLYEQYF,TGTGCCAGCAGCCAAGAGGGACAGAGACTCTACGAGCAGTACTTC
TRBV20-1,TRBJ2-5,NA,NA,CSARTSLSGAARGTQYF,TGCAGTGCTAGAACCTCTCTAAGCGGGGCAGCCAGGGGGACCCAGTACTTC
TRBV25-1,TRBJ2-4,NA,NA,CASSPKGVAKNIQYF,TGTGCCAGCAGTCCCAAGGGAGTAGCCAAAAACATTCAGTACTTC
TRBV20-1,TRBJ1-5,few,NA,CSARDHGQPQHF,TGCAGTGCTAGAGATCATGGACAGCCCCAGCATTTT
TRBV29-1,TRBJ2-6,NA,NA,CSVEVVHGAGANVLTF,TGCAGCGTTGAAGTAGTCCATGGGGCTGGGGCCAACGTCCTGACTTTC
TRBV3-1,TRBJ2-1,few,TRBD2,CASSQDLRLAGGNEQFF,TGTGCCAGCAGCCAAGATCTTCGACTAGCGGGGGGCAATGAGCAGTTCTTC
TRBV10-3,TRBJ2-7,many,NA,CAISESTDEQYF,TGTGCCATCAGTGAGTCGACTGACGAGCAGTACTTC
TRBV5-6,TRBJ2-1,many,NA,CASSFSGAPYNEQFF,TGTGCCAGCAGCTTTAGCGGAGCCCCCTACAATGAGCAGTTCTTC
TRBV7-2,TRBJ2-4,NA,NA,CASSWLAKNIQYF,TGTGCCAGCAGCTGGCTAGCCAAAAACATTCAGTACTTC
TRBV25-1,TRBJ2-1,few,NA,CASSEDSSYNGQFF,TGTGCCAGCAGTGAAGACAGCTCCTACAATGGGCAGTTCTTC
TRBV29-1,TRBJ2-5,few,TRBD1,CSVDTRLDRGSVTQYF,TGCAGCGTGGACACTCGGCTGGACAGGGGGTCCGTGACCCAGTACTTC
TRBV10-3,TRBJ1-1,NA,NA,CAISESQRGNTEAFF,TGTGCCATCAGTGAGTCGCAACGGGGGAACACTGAAGCTTTCTTT
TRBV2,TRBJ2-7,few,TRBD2,CASSQREGNYEQYF,TGTGCCAGCAGTCAGCGGGAGGGAAACTACGAGCAGTACTTC
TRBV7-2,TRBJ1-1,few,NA,CASSLGQFRDTEAFF,TGTGCCAGCAGCTTAGGACAGTTTAGGGACACTGAAGCTTTCTTT
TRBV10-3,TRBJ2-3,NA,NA,CALKDGSTDTQYF,TGTGCCTTAAAGGACGGGAGCACAGATACGCAGTATTTT
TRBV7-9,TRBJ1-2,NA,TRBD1,CASSFGTGVPNYGYTF,TGTGCCAGCAGCTTCGGGACAGGGGTTCCTAACTATGGCTACACCTTC
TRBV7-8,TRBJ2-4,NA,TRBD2,CASSGTSGDLAKNIQYF,TGTGCCAGCAGCGGGACTAGCGGGGACTTAGCCAAAAACATTCAGTACTTC
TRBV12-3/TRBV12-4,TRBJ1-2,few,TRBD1,CASSLYDRDDGYTF,TGTGCCAGCAGTTTATATGACAGGGACGATGGCTACACCTTC
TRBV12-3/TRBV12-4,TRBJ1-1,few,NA,CASSLARQVRDTEAFF,TGTGCCAGCAGTTTAGCCCGACAGGTCAGGGACACTGAAGCTTTCTTT
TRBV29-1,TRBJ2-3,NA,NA,CSVPRGTDRTQYF,TGCAGCGTTCCCAGGGGCACAGATAGGACGCAGTATTTT
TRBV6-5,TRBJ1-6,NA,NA,CASTEAFYNLPLHF,TGTGCCAGCACGGAGGCTTTCTATAATTTACCCCTCCACTTT
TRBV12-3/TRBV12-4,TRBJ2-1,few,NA,CASRPNTAYNEQFF,TGTGCCAGCAGGCCCAACACAGCCTACAATGAGCAGTTCTTC
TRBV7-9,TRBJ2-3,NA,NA,CASSLHRGADTQYF,TGTGCCAGCAGCTTACATCGCGGCGCAGATACGCAGTATTTT
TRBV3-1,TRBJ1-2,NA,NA,CASSQVRVSYGYTF,TGTGCCAGCAGCCAAGTCCGGGTTTCCTATGGCTACACCTTC
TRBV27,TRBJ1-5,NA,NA,CASRASGGGQPQHF,TGTGCCAGCAGGGCCAGCGGGGGTGGCCAGCCCCAGCATTTT
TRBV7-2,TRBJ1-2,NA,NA,CASSLEAEYYGYTF,TGTGCCAGCAGCTTAGAGGCGGAGTACTATGGCTACACCTTC
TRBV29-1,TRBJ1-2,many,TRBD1,CSVGFGQAGGGYTF,TGCAGCGTTGGGTTTGGACAGGCTGGTGGAGGCTACACCTTC
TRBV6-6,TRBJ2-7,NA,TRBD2,CASSLISGIYEQYF,TGTGCCAGCAGTTTGATTAGCGGGATTTACGAGCAGTACTTC
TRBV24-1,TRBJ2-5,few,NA,CATSAPTNQETQYF,TGTGCCACCAGTGCCCCGACAAACCAAGAGACCCAGTACTTC
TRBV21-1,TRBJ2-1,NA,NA,CASSNREEETWDEQFF,TGTGCCAGCAGCAATAGGGAGGAAGAGACGTGGGATGAGCAGTTCTTC
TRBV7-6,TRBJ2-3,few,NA,CASSSFLHTQYF,TGTGCCAGCAGCTCCTTCTTGCATACGCAGTATTTT
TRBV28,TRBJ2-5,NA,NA,CASSLSVQETQYF,TGTGCCAGCAGCCTCTCAGTGCAAGAGACCCAGTACTTC
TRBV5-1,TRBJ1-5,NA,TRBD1,CASTQGQGASNQPQHF,TGCGCCAGCACCCAGGGACAGGGGGCAAGCAATCAGCCCCAGCATTTT
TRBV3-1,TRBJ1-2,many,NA,CASSQGGGDYGYTF,TGCGCCAGCAGCCAAGGCGGGGGGGACTATGGCTACACCTTC
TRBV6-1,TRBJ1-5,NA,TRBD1,CASSVTGGSQPQHF,TGTGCCAGCAGTGTGACAGGGGGCAGTCAGCCCCAGCATTTT
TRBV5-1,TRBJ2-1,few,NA,CASSLGGGWQFF,TGCGCCAGCAGCTTGGGAGGGGGATGGCAGTTCTTC
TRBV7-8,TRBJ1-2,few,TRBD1,CASSSGGQENYGYTF,TGTGCCAGCAGCTCCGGAGGACAGGAGAACTATGGCTACACCTTC
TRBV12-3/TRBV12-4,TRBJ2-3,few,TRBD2,CASSNGGATDTQYF,TGTGCCAGCAGTAACGGGGGGGCAACAGATACGCAGTATTTT
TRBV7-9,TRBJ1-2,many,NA,CASSLQGPPSYGYTF,TGTGCCAGCAGCTTACAGGGGCCCCCTTCCTATGGCTACACCTTC
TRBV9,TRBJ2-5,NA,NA,CARSVKYF,TGTGCCAGGAGCGTAAAGTACTTC